The rows below give T cell receptor beta chains drawn from one sample of a study of blood T cells in healthy people across ages. TCRdb recomputed calls from the 5' RACE reads with MiXCR, one row per CDR3 protein. The sample consists of more than 600,000 distinct CDR3 sequences, approximately 25% of them appearing once. Another study also made use of these data, one on T cells of mothers and their children.

Sequences were obtained from blood. The receptor set was obtained from a boy younger than 18 in good health. CDR3s include the opening cysteine and the closing phenylalanine or tryptophan. D genes are given only for firm matches. Clone size, where shown, is once, few, many, or a class for clones that have expanded.

j_call | clone_size | d_call | v_call | cdr3_aa | cdr3_nt
TRBJ2-1 | . | . | TRBV3-1 | CASSLSMGGDEQFF | TGTGCCAGCAGCCTAAGCATGGGCGGGGATGAGCAGTTCTTC
TRBJ2-3 | . | TRBD2 | TRBV10-3 | CAIRDNSGGARDTQYF | TGTGCCATCAGGGACAATAGCGGGGGGGCCCGCGATACGCAGTATTTT
TRBJ2-1 | many | . | TRBV7-9 | CASSLSSSYNEQFF | TGTGCCAGCAGCTTATCGAGCTCCTACAATGAGCAGTTCTTC
TRBJ2-2 | few | . | TRBV6-2/TRBV6-3 | CASSFPWIGTNTGELFF | TGTGCCAGCAGTTTCCCCTGGATTGGGACGAACACCGGGGAGCTGTTTTTT
TRBJ1-1 | . | . | TRBV12-3/TRBV12-4 | CASSFQASLEENTEAFF | TGTGCCAGCAGTTTCCAAGCTAGTCTTGAGGAGAACACTGAAGCTTTCTTT
TRBJ1-3 | once | . | TRBV12-3/TRBV12-4 | CATQGAAGNTIYF | TGTGCCACACAGGGAGCCGCTGGAAACACCATATATTTT
TRBJ2-4 | . | TRBD2 | TRBV7-9 | CASSLWAGENKNIQYF | TGTGCCAGCAGCTTATGGGCGGGAGAGAACAAAAACATTCAGTACTTC
TRBJ2-3 | . | TRBD2 | TRBV12-3/TRBV12-4 | CASRGFGGGRADTEYF | TGTGCCAGCAGGGGATTTGGCGGAGGGAGGGCAGATACGGAGTATTTT
TRBJ2-6 | . | . | TRBV7-2 | CASSLATGPGANVLTF | TGTGCCAGCAGCTTAGCGACAGGACCTGGGGCCAACGTCCTGACTTTC
TRBJ1-2 | . | . | TRBV12-3/TRBV12-4 | CASSPTGSHGYTF | TGTGCCAGCAGCCCGACAGGCAGCCATGGCTACACCTTC
TRBJ2-6 | few | . | TRBV28 | CASSSGQEATFGANVLTF | TGTGCCAGCAGTTCGGGGCAGGAGGCTACTTTTGGGGCCAACGTCCTGACTTTC
TRBJ2-1 | . | TRBD2 | TRBV4-1 | CASRKTSGRDEQFF | TGCGCCAGCAGGAAGACTAGCGGGCGAGATGAGCAGTTCTTC
TRBJ1-1 | . | . | TRBV15 | CATSRGTKLNTEAFF | TGTGCCACCAGCAGAGGAACTAAACTGAACACTGAAGCTTTCTTT
TRBJ2-5 | . | . | TRBV7-2 | CASSLGSDGETQYF | TGTGCCAGCAGCTTGGGTTCGGACGGGGAGACCCAGTACTTC
TRBJ2-1 | . | . | TRBV21-1 | CASSTSTSRTHWDEQFF | TGTGCCAGCAGCACCTCGACTAGCCGCACCCATTGGGATGAGCAGTTCTTC
TRBJ1-1 | . | TRBD1 | TRBV7-8 | CASSFHRGRAEAFF | TGTGCCAGCAGCTTTCACAGGGGGCGCGCTGAAGCTTTCTTT
TRBJ2-3 | . | . | TRBV29-1 | CSAESWAGEADTQYF | TGCAGCGCTGAAAGTTGGGCAGGGGAGGCAGATACGCAGTATTTT
TRBJ1-4 | few | . | TRBV12-3/TRBV12-4 | CASTSNSREKLFF | TGTGCCAGCACCAGTAACAGTAGAGAAAAACTGTTTTTT
TRBJ1-2 | few | . | TRBV20-1 | CSARETGTSSGYTF | TGCAGTGCTAGAGAAACCGGGACATCTTCGGGCTACACCTTC
TRBJ1-4 | . | . | TRBV12-3/TRBV12-4 | CASSSNRIGDEKLFF | TGTGCCAGCAGCTCAAACAGAATCGGCGATGAAAAACTGTTTTTT
TRBJ1-1 | . | TRBD1 | TRBV10-3 | CAISDGPGTEVEAFF | TGTGCCATCAGTGACGGCCCCGGGACAGAAGTTGAAGCTTTCTTT
TRBJ2-3 | few | TRBD2 | TRBV7-3 | CASSLLPGGDTQYF | TGTGCCAGCAGCTTATTGCCGGGGGGAGATACGCAGTATTTT
TRBJ1-5 | . | . | TRBV5-1 | CASSFGPGSQHF | TGCGCCAGCAGCTTTGGCCCCGGGTCCCAGCATTTT
TRBJ2-1 | few | TRBD2 | TRBV14 | CASSQDGLAVFDEQFF | TGTGCCAGCAGCCAAGATGGCCTAGCGGTTTTCGATGAGCAGTTCTTC
TRBJ2-3 | . | . | TRBV5-5 | CASSLYRGGSTDTQYF | TGTGCCAGCAGCTTGTATCGGGGCGGTAGCACAGATACGCAGTATTTT
TRBJ2-1 | . | . | TRBV12-3/TRBV12-4 | CASSLRRSEQFF | TGTGCCAGCAGTTTAAGACGGAGTGAGCAGTTCTTC
TRBJ2-7 | . | . | TRBV6-5 | CASRNAYEQYF | TGTGCCAGCAGGAATGCCTACGAGCAGTACTTC
TRBJ1-1 | few | TRBD1 | TRBV7-2 | CASSWDRVTEAFF | TGTGCCAGCAGCTGGGACAGGGTGACTGAAGCTTTCTTT
TRBJ1-2 | few | . | TRBV15 | CATSRDGVVDYGYTF | TGTGCCACCAGCAGAGACGGGGTTGTGGACTATGGCTACACCTTC
TRBJ2-1 | once | . | TRBV12-5 | CASGLVQTYNEQFF | TGTGCTAGTGGTTTGGTACAGACCTACAATGAGCAGTTCTTC
TRBJ2-3 | few | . | TRBV12-3/TRBV12-4 | CASSRDTAYTDTQYF | TGTGCCAGCAGTCGGGACACAGCATACACAGATACGCAGTATTTT
TRBJ2-7 | few | . | TRBV5-1 | CASSLGGGSFSYEQYF | TGCGCCAGCAGCTTGGGTGGCGGCTCCTTTTCCTACGAGCAGTACTTC
TRBJ2-5 | few | TRBD2 | TRBV9 | CASSVAGTSGANLYQETQYF | TGTGCCAGCAGCGTAGCCGGGACTAGCGGAGCCAATCTATACCAAGAGACCCAGTACTTC
TRBJ2-1 | few | TRBD2 | TRBV28 | CASSPNLAGVNHNEQFF | TGTGCCAGCAGTCCTAACCTAGCGGGAGTAAACCACAATGAGCAGTTCTTC
TRBJ2-3 | few | . | TRBV7-3 | CASSLGGKDTQYF | TGTGCCAGCAGCTTGGGCGGGAAGGATACGCAGTATTTT
TRBJ1-2 | . | . | TRBV7-9 | CASSLVLRDTYGYTF | TGTGCCAGCAGCTTAGTATTGAGGGATACCTATGGCTACACCTTC
TRBJ2-1 | many | . | TRBV7-3 | CASSLTLQNEQFF | TGTGCCAGCAGCTTAACTTTGCAAAATGAGCAGTTCTTC
TRBJ2-7 | . | TRBD2 | TRBV29-1 | CSVYIAGPTHEQYF | TGCAGCGTTTATATAGCGGGACCCACCCACGAGCAGTACTTC
TRBJ2-7 | few | . | TRBV6-2/TRBV6-3 | CASSYASPGRDREQYF | TGTGCCAGCAGTTACGCCTCTCCAGGTCGTGATCGCGAGCAGTACTTC
TRBJ2-3 | . | . | TRBV12-3/TRBV12-4 | CASSFGGNWQYF | TGTGCCAGCAGTTTTGGGGGGAATTGGCAGTATTTT
TRBJ1-1 | . | . | TRBV10-2 | CASSLTDNTEAFF | TGCGCCAGCAGCCTGACAGATAACACTGAAGCTTTCTTT
TRBJ1-5 | . | . | TRBV21-1 | CASSTSRTQYSNQPQHF | TGTGCCAGCAGCACGTCCCGAACACAGTATAGCAATCAGCCCCAGCATTTT
TRBJ1-2 | few | . | TRBV7-2 | CASSSQIRDAYGYTF | TGTGCCAGCAGCTCACAAATCCGGGATGCTTATGGCTACACCTTC
TRBJ2-1 | few | . | TRBV3-1 | CASSQDGSPYNEQFF | TGTGCCAGCAGCCAAGACGGGAGTCCCTACAATGAGCAGTTCTTC
TRBJ2-7 | . | . | TRBV29-1 | CSVDFGELEQYF | TGCAGCGTTGACTTCGGAGAGTTGGAGCAGTACTTC
TRBJ2-2 | . | TRBD2 | TRBV6-4 | CASSAGTSTGELFF | TGTGCCAGCAGTGCCGGGACTAGCACCGGGGAGCTGTTTTTT
TRBJ2-4 | . | . | TRBV7-2 | CASSFRGALNIQYF | TGTGCCAGCAGCTTCAGGGGAGCGTTGAACATTCAGTACTTC
TRBJ2-5 | few | TRBD1 | TRBV12-3/TRBV12-4 | CASNIGTVQETQYF | TGTGCCAGCAACATTGGGACAGTCCAAGAGACCCAGTACTTC
TRBJ2-7 | few | TRBD1 | TRBV29-1 | CSVDDRDRSSYEQCF | TGCAGCGTTGACGACAGGGACAGGAGCTCCTACGAGCAGTGCTTC
TRBJ2-1 | few | TRBD2 | TRBV20-1 | CSAPYFGGGYIDEQFF | TGCAGTGCCCCCTATTTCGGGGGGGGTTATATTGATGAGCAGTTCTTC
TRBJ2-3 | . | . | TRBV20-1 | CSALGGGAADTQYF | TGCAGTGCTTTGGGGGGTGGTGCGGCGGATACGCAGTATTTT
TRBJ2-1 | . | . | TRBV4-1 | CASSQGYGTTYNEQFF | TGCGCCAGCAGCCAAGGTTACGGGACCACCTACAATGAGCAGTTCTTC
TRBJ2-1 | few | . | TRBV7-7 | CASSPSRGQNNEQFF | TGTGCTAGCAGCCCCTCCCGTGGACAGAACAATGAGCAGTTCTTC
TRBJ2-2 | few | TRBD1 | TRBV12-5 | CASGLPPGQGVTGELFF | TGTGCTAGTGGTTTGCCCCCGGGACAGGGGGTAACCGGGGAGCTGTTTTTT
TRBJ2-7 | few | TRBD1 | TRBV29-1 | CSVPGTGEYEQYF | TGCAGCGTTCCGGGGACAGGGGAATACGAGCAGTACTTC
TRBJ2-7 | . | . | TRBV12-3/TRBV12-4 | CASSLQGLNGYEQYF | TGTGCCAGCAGTTTACAGGGGCTTAACGGTTACGAGCAGTACTTC
TRBJ2-2 | . | . | TRBV20-1 | CSARAGEGTGELFF | TGCAGTGCTAGAGCGGGAGAAGGCACCGGGGAGCTGTTTTTT
TRBJ1-5 | few | . | TRBV19 | CASSIVERGVNQPQHF | TGTGCCAGTAGTATAGTGGAGAGGGGGGTTAATCAGCCCCAGCATTTT
TRBJ1-1 | few | . | TRBV7-9 | CASRLRANTEAFF | TGTGCCAGCCGACTTAGGGCGAACACTGAAGCTTTCTTT